The source of this T cell receptor beta chain is a study of cytomegalovirus exposure and HLA in healthy donors. Overall study findings and caveats: The classifier reportedly diagnosed cytomegalovirus status with high specificity and sensitivity. More clonal expansion characterized HLA-associated TCR beta chains than equally common others in a later analysis. Sequencing probably produced one cluster of sequence variants that were highly shared. In most subjects, TCR beta sequences reportedly gave accurate predictions of HLA-A and HLA-B alleles.

Comment on this clone: What it recognizes is unknown.

The CDR3 loop spans 13 amino acids. The junction had 5 bases not matched to a gene; V was cut back by 1 base and J by 8 bases. The germline gives CDR1 GTSNPN, CDR2 SVGIG (reference sequence). Primers included in the PCR were 60 Vbeta and 13 Jbeta primers. Sequenced by immunoSEQ multiplex PCR; TCRdb stores in-frame clones only, minus some. This sample has about 67,000 clones, with around 77% found just once. Material: PBMCs. This TCR was sampled from a woman aged 25 to 45 in good health and CMV-seronegative. The V call is TRBV30, the J call TRBJ2-1, with TRBD1 matching over 7 bases. CDR3 nucleotide sequence: TGTGCCTGGAGTGAGGGGGCGAAAGATGAGCAGTTCTTC. The encoded protein is CAWSEGAKDEQFF. Drawing the rest from reference TRBV30 and TRBJ2-1, the complete variable domain is SQTIHQWPATLVQPVGSPLSLECTVEGTSNPNLYWYRQAAGRGLQLLFYSVGIGQISSEVPQNLSASRPQDRQFILSSKKLLLSDSGFYLCAWSEGAKDEQFFGPGTRLTVL.